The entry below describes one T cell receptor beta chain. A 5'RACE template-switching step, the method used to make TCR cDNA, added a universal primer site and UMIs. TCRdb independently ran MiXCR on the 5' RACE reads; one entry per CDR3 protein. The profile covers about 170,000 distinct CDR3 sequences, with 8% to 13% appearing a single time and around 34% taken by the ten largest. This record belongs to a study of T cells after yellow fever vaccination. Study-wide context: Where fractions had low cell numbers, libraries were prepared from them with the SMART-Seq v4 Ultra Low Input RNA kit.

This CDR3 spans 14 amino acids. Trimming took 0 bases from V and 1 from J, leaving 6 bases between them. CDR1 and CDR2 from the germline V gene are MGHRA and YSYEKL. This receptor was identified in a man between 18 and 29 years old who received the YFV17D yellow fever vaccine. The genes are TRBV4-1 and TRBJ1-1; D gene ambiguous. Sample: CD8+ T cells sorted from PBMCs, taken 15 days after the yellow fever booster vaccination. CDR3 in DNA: TGCGCCAGCAGCCAAGAAGTTTGGAACACTGAAGCTTTCTTT. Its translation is CASSQEVWNTEAFF.